This T cell receptor (beta chain) came from a study of cytomegalovirus exposure and HLA in healthy donors. Study in general: Early release data held around 82 million unique TCRs from HLA-typed donors.

This clone was picked up one time. Its antigen is not identified. V was cut by 4 bases and J by 0 bases, with 14 bases left in between. This CDR3 comprises 16 residues. Germline CDR1 MNHEY, CDR2 SMNVEV (reference sequence). Study-wide findings and caveats: The authors later linked a missense DCLRE1C variant to TCR beta V- and J-gene trimming. Per a later analysis, about 18,000 TCR beta sequences showed association with HLA alleles at 0.05 false discovery rate. The records held CMV serostatus as the only immune exposure information.

60 Vbeta and 13 Jbeta primers were used in PCR. Sequencing used immunoSEQ multiplex PCR; TCRdb keeps in-frame clones, though not all of them. The table includes roughly 200,000 clones, 75% to 85% detected once. The sample was PBMCs. V usage is TRBV27 and J usage is TRBJ2-3; D gene uncertain. This sequence originates from a woman aged 45-60 years in good health and CMV-seronegative. CDR3 protein: CASSSTSLISTDTQYF. The CDR3 DNA sequence: TGTGCCAGCAGTTCCACTTCCCTAATAAGCACAGATACGCAGTATTTT.